These T cell receptor beta chains were read from a single sample in a study of control samples from healthy donors and cancer patients. Libraries were prepared by immunoSEQ multiplex PCR; TCRdb keeps only in-frame clonotypes and omits some of them. The sample has fewer than 150,000 clones; under 95% are singletons. The source material was blood. The receptors were sampled from a man aged 18-30 years in good health. The CDR3 runs from the conserved cysteine through the conserved F or W. Each record gives: V gene, J gene, clone size, D gene, CDR3 length, CDR3 protein, CDR3 DNA. The D gene is left open where the match is weak. Some rows mark clone size as missing; the rest say once, few, many or name a class of expanded clone.

TRBV5-1	TRBJ2-5	.	TRBD1	15	CASSLRTGAQETQYF	TGCGCCAGCAGCTTGCGGACAGGGGCCCAAGAGACCCAGTACTTC
TRBV6-5	TRBJ1-2	.	TRBD1	12	CATSGGAVGYTF	TGTGCCACCTCAGGGGGGGCGGTGGGCTACACCTTC
TRBV9	TRBJ2-7	once	TRBD1	15	CASSEYGQGAYEQYF	TGTGCCAGCAGCGAGTACGGACAGGGTGCCTACGAGCAGTACTTC
TRBV5-1	TRBJ1-1	.	.	14	CASSLAALNTEAFF	TGCGCCAGCAGCTTGGCCGCTTTAAACACTGAAGCTTTCTTT
TRBV5-4	TRBJ2-2	once	TRBD1	17	CASSPTTRQGRTGELFF	TGTGCCAGCAGCCCTACTACGAGACAGGGTAGAACCGGGGAGCTGTTTTTT
TRBV4-1	TRBJ2-7	.	.	16	CASSQAHLGDPYEQYF	TGCGCCAGCAGCCAAGCGCATCTCGGAGACCCCTACGAGCAGTACTTC
TRBV19	TRBJ1-5	once	.	12	CASNRQNQPQHF	TGTGCCAGTAACAGACAGAATCAGCCCCAGCATTTT
TRBV30	TRBJ1-3	.	.	16	CAWSSLGLNSGNTIYF	TGTGCCTGGAGCTCCCTGGGTCTTAACTCTGGAAACACCATATATTTT
TRBV19	TRBJ1-1	once	.	12	CATRTESPEAFF	TGTGCCACCCGGACAGAGTCTCCTGAAGCTTTCTTT
TRBV12-3/TRBV12-4	TRBJ1-3	.	.	13	CASSGLEGNTIYF	TGTGCCAGCTCAGGGCTGGAGGGAAACACCATATATTTT
TRBV5-1	TRBJ2-5	.	.	16	CASSLDRRLTQETQYF	TGCGCCAGCAGCTTGGATAGGAGACTAACCCAAGAGACCCAGTACTTC
TRBV6-5	TRBJ2-7	.	.	16	CASSYGVSSVPYEQYF	TGTGCCAGCAGTTACGGAGTAAGTTCTGTACCCTACGAGCAGTACTTC
TRBV27	TRBJ2-5	.	.	14	CASSPYGGAETQYF	TGTGCCAGCAGTCCATACGGGGGCGCGGAGACCCAGTACTTC
TRBV6-1	TRBJ1-2	once	.	15	CASSEGWTANYGYTF	TGTGCCAGCAGTGAAGGCTGGACAGCTAACTATGGCTACACCTTC
TRBV3-1/TRBV3-2	TRBJ1-5	.	.	14	CASSQFISTQPQHF	TGTGCCAGCAGCCAGTTCATATCCACTCAGCCCCAGCATTTT
TRBV30	TRBJ1-4	.	.	14	CAWSVAGEDEKLFF	TGTGCCTGGAGTGTGGCTGGGGAGGATGAAAAACTGTTTTTT
TRBV12-3/TRBV12-4	TRBJ1-1	once	.	13	CASTLSRYTEAFF	TGTGCCAGCACCCTAAGTCGGTACACTGAAGCTTTCTTT
TRBV5-4	TRBJ1-1	.	.	15	CASSLGPEAHTEAFF	TGTGCCAGCAGCTTGGGCCCAGAGGCGCACACTGAAGCTTTCTTT
TRBV20-1	TRBJ2-3	.	TRBD2	19	CSASPGTSGGASMSDTQYF	TGCAGTGCTAGTCCCGGGACTAGCGGGGGGGCCAGTATGAGTGATACGCAGTATTTT
TRBV6-5	TRBJ1-1	.	.	13	CASSYSLNTEAFF	TGTGCCAGCAGTTACTCGTTGAACACTGAAGCTTTCTTT
TRBV7-9	TRBJ1-6	once	.	14	CASSLGQSNSPLHF	TGTGCCAGCAGCTTAGGACAGAGTAATTCACCCCTCCACTTT
TRBV10-2	TRBJ2-3	.	TRBD2	17	CASSERLAGGIGDTQYF	TGCGCCAGCAGTGAGAGGCTAGCGGGGGGGATAGGGGATACGCAGTATTTT
TRBV2	TRBJ2-7	.	.	17	CASSEGRGTLLTYEQYF	TGTGCCAGCAGTGAAGGCCGCGGGACTCTCTTAACCTACGAGCAGTACTTC
TRBV6-5	TRBJ2-6	.	.	15	CASSPRGYVANVLTF	TGTGCCAGCTCTCCACGGGGTTATGTGGCCAACGTCCTGACTTTC
TRBV9	TRBJ1-2	.	.	13	CASSVAVGYGYTF	TGTGCCAGCAGCGTAGCAGTAGGCTATGGCTACACCTTC
TRBV19	TRBJ1-2	.	.	14	CASSIGAGVYGYTF	TGTGCCAGTAGTATAGGAGCAGGGGTTTATGGCTACACCTTC
TRBV2	TRBJ1-2	.	TRBD1	13	CASPGTDNYGYTF	TGTGCCAGCCCCGGGACAGATAACTATGGCTACACCTTC
TRBV6-1	TRBJ1-2	.	.	14	CASSEGALTRGYTF	TGTGCCAGCAGTGAAGGTGCACTGACTAGGGGCTACACCTTC
TRBV7-9	TRBJ2-7	.	.	15	CASSLWKGGLYEQYF	TGTGCCAGCAGCTTATGGAAGGGCGGACTTTACGAGCAGTACTTC
TRBV15	TRBJ2-1	.	TRBD1	14	CATRADRGYNEQFF	TGTGCCACCAGAGCGGACAGGGGTTACAATGAGCAGTTCTTC
TRBV3-1/TRBV3-2	TRBJ1-6	.	TRBD1	14	CASSQEGGNSPLHF	TGTGCCAGCAGCCAAGAAGGGGGCAATTCACCCCTCCACTTT
TRBV10-3	TRBJ1-3	.	TRBD1	14	CAITGQGVGNTIYF	TGTGCCATCACGGGGCAGGGGGTAGGAAACACCATATATTTT
TRBV18	TRBJ2-7	.	.	16	CASSPVSGQNAVEQYF	TGTGCCAGCTCACCGGTTTCGGGTCAGAATGCGGTCGAGCAGTACTTC
TRBV4-1	TRBJ1-5	once	.	15	CASSQVGAKGQPQHF	TGCGCCAGCAGCCAAGTGGGGGCTAAGGGTCAGCCCCAGCATTTT
TRBV3-1/TRBV3-2	TRBJ2-3	.	TRBD2	19	CASSPVGGVAGGSTDTQYF	TGTGCCAGCAGCCCGGTCGGTGGGGTAGCGGGGGGGTCCACAGATACGCAGTATTTT
TRBV5-5	TRBJ2-2	.	TRBD2	16	CASSLLAGGYTGELFF	TGTGCCAGCAGCTTACTAGCGGGGGGGTACACCGGGGAGCTGTTTTTT
TRBV9	TRBJ2-5	.	.	14	CASSRGTVQETQYF	TGTGCCAGCAGCCGGGGGACAGTACAAGAGACCCAGTACTTC
TRBV19	TRBJ2-2	.	.	14	CASSRQVNTGELFF	TGTGCCAGTAGTAGACAGGTGAACACCGGGGAGCTGTTTTTT
TRBV10-3	TRBJ1-6	.	.	16	CAISEGRDKYNSPLHF	TGTGCCATCAGTGAGGGCAGGGATAAGTATAATTCACCCCTCCACTTT
TRBV6-2/TRBV6-3	TRBJ1-5	.	.	19	CASSYRFLRRRRANQPQHF	TGTGCCAGCAGTTACCGTTTTCTTCGACGGCGCAGGGCCAATCAGCCCCAGCATTTT
TRBV7-3	TRBJ2-1	once	.	12	CASSFAGNEQFF	TGTGCCAGCAGCTTTGCGGGGAATGAGCAGTTCTTC
TRBV10-1	TRBJ2-3	.	.	16	CASSEWANTITDTQYF	TGCGCCAGCAGTGAGTGGGCTAACACTATCACAGATACGCAGTATTTT
TRBV30	TRBJ2-2	.	.	16	CAWRTRGRELAGELFF	TGTGCCTGGAGGACCCGGGGCAGGGAGTTGGCCGGGGAGCTGTTTTTT
TRBV2	TRBJ1-3	once	.	15	CASSGADWPGNTIYF	TGTGCCAGCAGTGGGGCGGACTGGCCTGGAAACACCATATATTTT